These 2 T cell receptor beta chains share one sample of origin, sequenced in a study of human T cells and chemical hapten exposure. Time point specified: pre-sensitization, week 0. Treatment given: therapeutic diphenylcyclopropenone sensitization with weekly scalp DPC. TCRdb redid the calling of the RACE reads with MiXCR, one entry per CDR3 protein. There are approximately 370,000 distinct CDR3 sequences in the sample; 4.5% to 7% occur only once, and 7% to 10% lies in the top ten. This sample comprised whole blood, obtained in connection with sensitization to the hapten diphenylcyclopropenone (DPC). These TCRs come from a woman younger than 30 with alopecia areata. Some clones in this sample may be carry-over from other donors' samples.

This clonotype was counted at least ten times. The V and J genes are TRBV28 and TRBJ2-1, with 11 bases lining up with TRBD1. V lost 5 bases to trimming and J lost 9 bases; unmatched junction nucleotides: 6. Germline CDR1 reads MDHEN; CDR2 reads SYDVKM. This CDR3 region has 14 residues. The CDR3 DNA follows: TGTGCCAGCAGTCCCCGGGACAGGGGGACTGAGCAGTTCTTC. It codes for CASSPRDRGTEQFF. Using reference TRBV28 and TRBJ2-1 for the parts outside the CDR3, the full variable domain is DVKVTQSSRYLVKRTGEKVFLECVQDMDHENMFWYRQDPGLGLRLIYFSYDVKMKEKGDIPEGYSVSREKKERFSLILESASTNQTSMYLCASSPRDRGTEQFFGPGTRLTVL.

The J gene is TRBJ2-7, the V gene TRBV15; D is ambiguous. There are 14 residues in the CDR3. Deletions cut 0 bases from V and 2 bases from J, with 8 bases between. Germline values: CDR1 LNHNV, CDR2 YYDKDF (reference sequence). The chain's CDR3 is CATSRDQAPYEQYF. CDR3 nucleotides: TGTGCCACCAGCAGAGATCAGGCACCCTACGAGCAGTACTTC.